One and the same sample provided the 25 T cell receptor beta chains below, sequenced in a study of cytomegalovirus exposure and HLA in healthy donors. This PCR relied on a set of 60 Vbeta primers and 13 Jbeta primers. The repertoire was sequenced with immunoSEQ multiplex PCR; TCRdb's copy has only in-frame clones and lacks some. The profile shows more than 110,000 clones, 80% of them singletons. The sample comprised PBMCs. The receptor set was obtained from a middle-aged man in good health and CMV-seropositive.

This clone was counted only a few times. V and J are TRBV4-1 and TRBJ2-7; 8 positions agree with TRBD2. The CDR3 sequence is 17 residues long. Germline V CDR1 and CDR2: MGHRA, YSYEKL. V was clipped by 1 base and J by 0 bases; unmatched bases: 8. CDR3: CASSQGFLAGLSYEQYF. CDR3 sequence (DNA): TGCGCCAGCAGCCAAGGATTCCTAGCGGGTCTCTCCTACGAGCAGTACTTC.

The gene calls are TRBV4-1 and TRBJ1-3; D unclear. This CDR3 is built from 16 residues. The V end was cut by 4 bases, the J end by 4 bases, with 17 bases between. Looked up from germline, CDR1 is MGHRA and CDR2 is YSYEKL. The CDR3 spells CASSLTDGVLGNTIYF. CDR3 DNA sequence: TGCGCCAGCAGCCTAACCGACGGGGTTCTCGGAAACACCATATATTTT.

This clone was observed a few times. The CDR3 loop reads CANNGGTGNEKLFF. The DNA of the CDR3 is TGTGCCAACAATGGCGGGACAGGGAATGAAAAACTGTTTTTT. The chain couples TRBV6-5 to TRBJ1-4, with 9 bases matching TRBD1. After removal of 10 bases from V and 5 bases from J, the junction contained 8 bases not matched to a gene. The CDR3 totals 14 residues. Germline CDR1 and CDR2: MNHEY and SVGAGI.

CDR3 nucleotide sequence: TGTGCCAGCAGTTTAAGGGGGACTACGAACTTCGGGCAGTACTTC. Protein product: CASSLRGTTNFGQYF. The chain joins TRBV27 to TRBJ2-7, with a weak D call TRBD2 (7 bases). The CDR3 is 15 amino acids. V gave up 2 bases and J gave up 9 bases, with 20 bases separating them. In germline, CDR1 is MNHEY, CDR2 SMNVEV (reference sequence).

The chain carries TRBV2 and TRBJ2-1; possibly TRBD1 for D (5 bases). Germline V gene lookup returns CDR1 SNHLY and CDR2 FYNNEI. V was pared by 6 bases and J by 4 bases, with 13 bases between. The CDR3 loop spans 14 amino acids. CDR3 protein: CASSQGLEYNEQFF. The CDR3 coding sequence is TGTGCCAGCAGCCAGGGATTGGAATACAATGAGCAGTTCTTC.

This clone was observed a few times. The J gene is TRBJ1-6, the V gene TRBV6-4; 7 bases map to TRBD1. CDR3 length: 15 amino acids. CDR1 and CDR2 (germline): MRHNA, SNTAGT. Losses at the gene ends were 5 bases for V and 5 bases for J; bases not matched to a gene: 6. The CDR3 loop reads CASSITGEHNSPLHF. The CDR3 region has the DNA TGTGCCAGCAGTATTACAGGGGAACATAATTCACCCCTCCACTTT.

This clone was observed once. The chain carries TRBV7-3 and TRBJ2-1, with TRBD2 as a possible D gene (6 bases). The CDR3 covers 17 residues. V gave up 2 bases and J gave up 5 bases, with 19 bases separating them. Germline values: CDR1 SGHTA, CDR2 FQGTGA. The CDR3 here is CASSLGPLITGDNEQFF. Written as DNA, the CDR3 is TGTGCCAGCAGCTTAGGCCCGCTAATAACGGGGGACAATGAGCAGTTCTTC. The whole variable domain, remainder taken from reference TRBV7-3 and TRBJ2-1, is GAGVSQTPSNKVTEKGKYVELRCDPISGHTALYWYRQSLGQGPEFLIYFQGTGAADDSGLPNDRFFAVRPEGSVSTLKIQRTERGDSAVYLCASSLGPLITGDNEQFFGPGTRLTVL.

The rearrangement links TRBV30 to TRBJ2-3, with 8 bases aligning to TRBD2. This CDR3 has 15 amino acids. Germline V gene lookup returns CDR1 GTSNPN and CDR2 SVGIG (reference sequence). J gave up 1 base and V 2 bases, and 5 bases lay outside the gene matches. DNA of the CDR3: TGTGCCTGGAGTTTAAGCGGGAGTGGCACAGATACGCAGTATTTT. It translates to CAWSLSGSGTDTQYF.

This chain uses TRBV7-8 with TRBJ1-2, with TRBD1 matching over 7 bases. The germline V gene encodes CDR1 SGHVS and CDR2 FQNEAQ. CDR3 length: 13 residues. Germline trimming cut 4 bases from V and 7 bases from J; bases unmatched to any gene: 6. The CDR3 reads CASSSTGTVGYTF. CDR3 DNA sequence: TGTGCCAGCAGCTCGACCGGGACAGTTGGCTACACCTTC.

V usage is TRBV6-1 and J usage is TRBJ1-2; 8 bases align to TRBD1. Per the germline V gene, CDR1 is MNHNS and CDR2 is SASEGT. The CDR3 extends over 16 amino acids. V lost 4 bases to trimming and J lost 8 bases; unmatched junction nucleotides: 15. For the CDR3, the DNA is TGTGCCAGCAGTGTTCGGACAGGGAAGATCTCAGGGGGCTACACCTTC. As protein: CASSVRTGKISGGYTF.

DNA of the CDR3: TGTGCCAGCAGTCAGACCGGGACATTAGATGGCTACACCTTC. As protein: CASSQTGTLDGYTF. The chain combines TRBV6-5 with TRBJ1-2; maybe TRBD1 (6 bases). The CDR3 runs 14 residues. Germline assignment: CDR1 MNHEY and CDR2 SVGAGI. V lost 5 bases and J 6 bases, leaving 16 bases between the germline ends.

The V gene is TRBV29-1, the J gene TRBJ1-2, with 7 bases aligning to TRBD1. The V and J ends lost 7 bases and 4 bases, in that order; junction bases with no gene match: 9. The CDR3 consists of 13 residues. The germline gives CDR1 SQVTM, CDR2 ANQGSEA. CDR3 sequence: CSAISGGGYGYTF. DNA of the CDR3: TGCAGCGCCATCTCAGGGGGAGGCTATGGCTACACCTTC.

The CDR3 sequence is CASSLGTDMANTEAFF. CDR3 nucleotide sequence: TGTGCCAGCAGTTTAGGGACAGATATGGCGAACACTGAAGCTTTCTTT. The V and J genes are TRBV27 and TRBJ1-1; 7 bases align to TRBD1. The germline V gene encodes CDR1 MNHEY and CDR2 SMNVEV (reference sequence). This CDR3 comprises 16 residues. Trimming took 2 bases from V and 1 from J; bases not matched to a gene: 7.

This clone has more than one count but fewer than ten. V usage is TRBV7-8 and J usage is TRBJ1-1; no clear D gene. V was trimmed by 5 bases and J by 1 base, leaving 2 bases between them. Per the germline V gene, CDR1 is SGHVS and CDR2 is FQNEAQ. CDR3 length: 11 residues. The CDR3 region is CASSQNTEAFF. Written as DNA, the CDR3 is TGTGCCAGCAGCCAGAACACTGAAGCTTTCTTT.

The chain has TRBV5-4 and TRBJ2-7; 15 bases map to TRBD2. The CDR3 runs 16 residues. V was pared by 3 bases and J by 1 base, with 2 bases of the junction left unmatched. Looked up from germline, CDR1 is SGHNT and CDR2 is YYREEE (reference sequence). CDR3 nucleotide sequence: TGTGCCAGCAGCTCGGGACTAGCGGGAGGATCCTACGAGCAGTACTTC. This translates into CASSSGLAGGSYEQYF.

The chain uses TRBV2 and TRBJ2-3; D unresolved. The germline gives CDR1 SNHLY, CDR2 FYNNEI. V lost 8 bases to trimming and J lost 0 bases, with 9 bases between them. This CDR3 is 13 amino acids long. The CDR3 DNA reads as TGTGCCAGCCGGTGGGCTAGCACAGATACGCAGTATTTT. It codes for CASRWASTDTQYF.

The J gene is TRBJ2-5, the V gene TRBV9; TRBD2 matches at 11 bases. The CDR3 runs to 16 residues. CDR1 SGDLS and CDR2 YYNGEE come from the germline V gene. After removal of 0 bases from V and 3 bases from J, the junction contained 4 bases not matched to a gene. The CDR3, as DNA: TGTGCCAGCAGCGTAGCTAGCGGGAGGTCGAAAGAGACCCAGTACTTC. This encodes CASSVASGRSKETQYF.

V gene TRBV29-1 combines with J gene TRBJ2-1; the match to TRBD2 covers 14 bases. The CDR3 totals 16 residues. V lost 5 bases to trimming and J lost 4 bases; unmatched junction nucleotides: 7. Germline CDR1 is SQVTM and CDR2 is ANQGSEA. This CDR3 is CSVFGTSGGPYNEQFF. In DNA form, the CDR3 reads TGCAGCGTTTTTGGGACTAGCGGGGGACCTTACAATGAGCAGTTCTTC.

The rearrangement links TRBV6-5 to TRBJ2-3; D may be TRBD1 (7 bases). Germline V gives CDR1 MNHEY, CDR2 SVGAGI. This CDR3 contains 14 residues. Trimming cost V 7 bases and J 3 bases, with 14 bases left between them. The CDR3: CASKGAGGTDTQYF. As DNA, the CDR3 is TGTGCCAGCAAGGGGGCAGGAGGGACAGATACGCAGTATTTT.

On this clone: Within the sample, other DNA sequences also encode this same CDR3. The chain recombines TRBV19 with TRBJ1-2, with 9 bases that match TRBD1. Germline CDR1 reads LNHDA; CDR2 reads SQIVND (reference sequence). V lost 8 bases and J lost 2; bases outside the gene matches: 0. The CDR3 is made up of 12 amino acids. The CDR3 spells CASGQGNYGYTF. The DNA for the CDR3 is TGTGCCAGTGGACAGGGGAACTATGGCTACACCTTC.

The rearrangement uses TRBV5-4 and TRBJ1-1; D call uncertain. The CDR3 contains 13 residues. Trimming pared 5 bases from V and 1 base from J, leaving 9 bases between. Germline CDR1 is SGHNT and CDR2 is YYREEE (reference sequence). For the CDR3, the DNA is TGTGCCAGCAGTCGCGAAGCGAACACTGAAGCTTTCTTT. It codes for CASSREANTEAFF.

V gene TRBV19 combines with J gene TRBJ2-4, with TRBD1 as a possible D gene (6 bases). The V end lost 4 bases, the J end lost 10 bases, and 14 bases lay between the germline ends. Germline CDR1 and CDR2: LNHDA and SQIVND (reference sequence). The CDR3 has 13 residues. In DNA, the CDR3 is TGTGCCAGTAGTAGGACAGCGCTAGAGATTCAGTACTTC. Encoded protein: CASSRTALEIQYF.

J is TRBJ2-7 and V is TRBV28; TRBD1 aligns across 11 bases. Germline-derived CDR1 and CDR2 are MDHEN and SYDVKM. V dropped 4 bases and J dropped 1; count of bases not matched to a gene: 6. The CDR3 is made up of 16 amino acids. The CDR3 DNA is TGTGCCAGCAGTTCTACTGGACAGGGGGCATCCTACGAGCAGTACTTC. This sequence encodes CASSSTGQGASYEQYF.

This chain joins TRBV4-2 and TRBJ1-4; 10 nucleotides agree with TRBD1. CDR1 LGHNA and CDR2 YNFKEQ come from the germline V gene. With 3 bases clipped from V and 6 bases from J, the junction kept 10 bases outside the gene matches. The CDR3 extends over 17 amino acids. CDR3 nucleotides: TGTGCCAGCAGCCAGGTACTTATGACAGGGGGCGATGAAAAACTGTTTTTT. Protein product: CASSQVLMTGGDEKLFF.

V is TRBV5-1 and J is TRBJ2-7; TRBD1 might be the D (5 bases). The CDR3 is made up of 15 amino acids. The ends were cut back, 0 bases at V and 4 bases at J, with 14 bases in the middle. Per germline, CDR1 SGHRS and CDR2 YFSETQ. CDR3 residues: CASSLAQGRVYEQYF. The CDR3, as DNA: TGCGCCAGCAGCTTGGCCCAGGGCAGAGTGTACGAGCAGTACTTC.